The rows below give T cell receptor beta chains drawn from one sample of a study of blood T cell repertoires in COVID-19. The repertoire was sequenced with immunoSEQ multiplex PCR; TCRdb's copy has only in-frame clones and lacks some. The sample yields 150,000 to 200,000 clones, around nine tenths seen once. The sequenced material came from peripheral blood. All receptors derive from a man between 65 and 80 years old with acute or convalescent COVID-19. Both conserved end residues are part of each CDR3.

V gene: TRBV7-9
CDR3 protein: CASSLEADYGYTF

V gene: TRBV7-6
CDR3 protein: CASSWGAEAFF

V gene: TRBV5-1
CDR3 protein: CASSFTGEETQYF

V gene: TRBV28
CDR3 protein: CASTVSGRSGELFF

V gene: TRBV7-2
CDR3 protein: CASSSVAATDTQYF

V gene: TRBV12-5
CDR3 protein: CASGLGSRGGLFF

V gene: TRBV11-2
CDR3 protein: CASSLRLAENTGELFF

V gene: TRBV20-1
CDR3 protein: CSASGGTNYGYTF

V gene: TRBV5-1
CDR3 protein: CASSHLDRDSNQPQHF

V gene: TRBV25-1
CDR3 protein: CASSESRGSYNEQFF

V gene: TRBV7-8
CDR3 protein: CASSWGLEGDTQYF

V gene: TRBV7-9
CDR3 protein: CASSIGTSDEQFF

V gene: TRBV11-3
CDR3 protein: CASSLAGLSYEQYF

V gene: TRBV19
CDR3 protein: CASRSRAGGGSDTEAFF

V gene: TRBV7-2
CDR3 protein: CASSLVGQRDTQYF

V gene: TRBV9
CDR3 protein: CASNLQGNNSPLHF

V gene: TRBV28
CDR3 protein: CASTNIDRGLRNTEAFF

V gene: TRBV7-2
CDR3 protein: CASSLYREKVHEQFF

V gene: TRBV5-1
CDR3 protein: CASSLGGEHEQYF

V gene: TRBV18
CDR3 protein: CASSPPRGGNTGELFF

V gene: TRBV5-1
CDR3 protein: CASSTGQGTEAFF

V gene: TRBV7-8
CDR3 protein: CASSLGRLTGELFF

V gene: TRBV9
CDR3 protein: CASSVVGKETQYF

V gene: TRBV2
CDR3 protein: CASGRGVRNSPLHF

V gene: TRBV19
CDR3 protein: CASRRTGNQPQHF

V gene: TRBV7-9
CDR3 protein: CASSYTTGNQPQHF

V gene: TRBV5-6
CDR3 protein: CASSLVDSYGEQFF

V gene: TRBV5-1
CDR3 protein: CASSFSGSRTDTQYF

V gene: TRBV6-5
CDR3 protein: CASSYSLGNTEAFF

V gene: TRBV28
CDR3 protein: CASKGQPNQHGYTF

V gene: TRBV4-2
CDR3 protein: CASSQEKTSGRALVGDEQFF

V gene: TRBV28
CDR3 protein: CASKIQGANYGYTF

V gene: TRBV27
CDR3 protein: CASSRLAATGELFF

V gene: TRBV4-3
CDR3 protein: CASSQERQGIYEQYF

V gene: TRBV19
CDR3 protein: CASSIPAGRRDHYGYTF

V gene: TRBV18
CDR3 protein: CASSQASREDTQYF

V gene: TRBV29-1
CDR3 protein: CSVGTSFYGYTF

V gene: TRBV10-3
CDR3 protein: CAISDRDDSPLHF

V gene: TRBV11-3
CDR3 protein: CASSRGLQETQYF

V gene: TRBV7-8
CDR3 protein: CASSASGNTIYF

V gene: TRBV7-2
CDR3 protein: CASSARQYSPLHF

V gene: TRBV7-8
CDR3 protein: CASSLGRSGSTRQFF

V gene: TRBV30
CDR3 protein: CAWSVLQGLEAFF

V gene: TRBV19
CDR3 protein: CASSAKGRGGSKTQYF

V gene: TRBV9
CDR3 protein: CASSAPAASGVVETGELFF

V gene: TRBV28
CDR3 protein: CASSSSQGARNEQFF

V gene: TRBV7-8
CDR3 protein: CASSRFRDTNQPQHF

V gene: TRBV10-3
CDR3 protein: CAISETGTLSNQPQHF

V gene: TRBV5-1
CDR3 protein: CASSTGTPSYEQYF

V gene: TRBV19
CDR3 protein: CASSIGTGERGSPLHF

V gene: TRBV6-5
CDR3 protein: CASSYSTENEKLFF

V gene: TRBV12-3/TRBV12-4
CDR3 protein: CASTLTASTEAFF

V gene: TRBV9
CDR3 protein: CASSVDGGGPYSPLHF

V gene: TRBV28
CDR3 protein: CASSTGTAPRGQPQHF

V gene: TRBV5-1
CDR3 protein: CASSLAQATLETQYF

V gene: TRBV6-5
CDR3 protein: CASSYGTGDTGELFF

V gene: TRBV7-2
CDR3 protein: CASSLLAGNSPLHF